This entry concerns a single T cell receptor beta chain. Germline CDR1 is SGHDN and CDR2 is FVKESK. The CDR3 runs 14 residues. V dropped 4 bases and J dropped 2 bases, with 12 bases sitting between them. This specimen belongs to a study of T cell changes during pregnancy in multiple sclerosis. The method was immunoSEQ multiplex PCR; TCRdb's version includes in-frame clones alone and lacks a portion of them. The sample comprises 64,000 or so clones, over 80% of which are singletons, and about 2.5% rests with the top ten. The TCR originated in a female donor with multiple sclerosis, enrolled in a pregnancy study. The chain combines TRBV14 with TRBJ2-7; maybe TRBD2 (5 bases). The specimen was peripheral blood, collected in the first trimester of pregnancy. The CDR3 loop is CASSPNRGTYEQYF. CDR3 nucleotides: TGTGCCAGCAGCCCTAATCGGGGAACCTACGAGCAGTACTTC.